The rows below give T cell receptor beta chains drawn from one sample of a study of T cell responses to AZD1222 COVID-19 vaccine. The data were produced by immunoSEQ multiplex PCR, yet TCRdb's version contains in-frame clones alone and is incomplete. The sample records about 160,000 clones, around 93% being singletons. Sample: peripheral blood, taken on day 0 of AZD1222 vaccination. The receptors derive from an adult in good health. Both conserved end residues are part of each CDR3. D genes are given only for firm matches. Expanded clones get a size class; other rows say once, few or many, or leave the size out.

D: .
J: TRBJ2-3
V: TRBV5-1
size: .
DNA: TGCGCCAGCAGCTTGTATGGGGTACCCACAGATACGCAGTATTTT
CDR3: CASSLYGVPTDTQYF

D: TRBD2
J: TRBJ2-1
V: TRBV3-1/TRBV3-2
size: .
DNA: TGTGCCAGCAGCCAAGGACCTAGCGGGAGCCAAGGCAATGAGCAGTTCTTC
CDR3: CASSQGPSGSQGNEQFF

D: .
J: TRBJ2-7
V: TRBV6-4
size: once
DNA: TGTGCCAGCAGTGACTCGAGGAATACTTTAAGCTCCTACGAGCAGTACTTC
CDR3: CASSDSRNTLSSYEQYF

D: .
J: TRBJ2-1
V: TRBV5-1
size: .
DNA: TGCGCCAGCAGCTTGGCCCTTGCGGGGAATGAGCAGTTCTTC
CDR3: CASSLALAGNEQFF

D: TRBD2
J: TRBJ2-7
V: TRBV6-5
size: .
DNA: TGTGCCAGCAGTTTTAGCGGGAGCCCCTGGGTGCAGTACTTC
CDR3: CASSFSGSPWVQYF

D: TRBD1
J: TRBJ1-2
V: TRBV7-2
size: .
DNA: TGTGCCAGCAGCTTAGCTAGGGGACAGGGGGCGACTCTTAGCTATGGCTACACCTTC
CDR3: CASSLARGQGATLSYGYTF

D: .
J: TRBJ1-2
V: TRBV4-1
size: .
DNA: TGCGCCAGCAGCCCCAACCTCCGGGACCGGGGGGGTGGCTACACCTTC
CDR3: CASSPNLRDRGGGYTF

D: .
J: TRBJ1-3
V: TRBV5-4
size: once
DNA: TGTGCCAGCAGCAAAGGCGTGGAGAGCTCTGGAAACACCATATATTTT
CDR3: CASSKGVESSGNTIYF

D: .
J: TRBJ2-5
V: TRBV5-1
size: .
DNA: TGCGCCAGCAGCTTGGAGCAGAAAGAGACCCAGTACTTC
CDR3: CASSLEQKETQYF

D: TRBD1
J: TRBJ1-4
V: TRBV28
size: .
DNA: TGTGCCAGCAGTGCAGGGGGGCTAGGGGAAAAACTGTTTTTT
CDR3: CASSAGGLGEKLFF

D: .
J: TRBJ2-7
V: TRBV6-5
size: .
DNA: TGTGCCAGCGGGGACGGCTCCTACGAGCAGTACTTC
CDR3: CASGDGSYEQYF

D: .
J: TRBJ2-5
V: TRBV21-1
size: .
DNA: TGTGCCAGCAACTACGGAGGAGAGACCCAGTACTTC
CDR3: CASNYGGETQYF

D: .
J: TRBJ1-3
V: TRBV11-2
size: .
DNA: TGTGCCAGCAGCGCAGACTGGGGCTCTGGAAACACCATATATTTT
CDR3: CASSADWGSGNTIYF

D: .
J: TRBJ2-5
V: TRBV20-1
size: .
DNA: TGCAGTGCGAGGGTTGAGACCCAGTACTTC
CDR3: CSARVETQYF